What follows describes a single TCR beta chain. Its antigen is currently unknown. The sample originates from a study of CD8 T cells in Susac syndrome. CDR3 length equals 12 residues. From germline, CDR1 is LGHDT and CDR2 YNNKEL (reference sequence). V was cut by 0 bases and J by 9 bases, with 6 bases left in between. Treatment-naive patients with stable or active relapsing-remitting disease were the multiple sclerosis controls. Negative isolation was applied to CD8+ and CD4+ T cells, and FACS enrichment was applied to TEMRA cells. The study, taken as a whole, reports: The study admitted that it had a relatively small number of individuals in its TCR sequencing and HLA analysis.

Reverse transcription of roughly 0.45 to 1 ug RNA used random hexamers. Amplification of TCR beta CDR3 by immunoSEQ multiplex PCR spanned 54 Vbeta and 13 Jbeta. TCRdb used MiXCR to reprocess the immunoSEQ multiplex PCR reads, holding one entry per CDR3 protein. Of 150,000 to 190,000 distinct CDR3 sequences listed, roughly 96% were seen once; the top ten hold under 0.15%. The rearrangement joins TRBV3-1 to TRBJ2-4; no definite D call. Sequenced sample: CD8+ T cells from PBMCs. The clonotype was recovered from a human donor with multiple sclerosis. The CDR3 is CASSQDWSIQYF. In DNA, the CDR3 is TGTGCCAGCAGCCAAGATTGGAGCATTCAGTACTTC. The full variable domain, completed using reference TRBV3-1 and TRBJ2-4, is DTAVSQTPKYLVTQMGNDKSIKCEQNLGHDTMYWYKQDSKKFLKIMFSYNNKELIINETVPNRFSPKSPDKAHLNLHINSLELGDSAVYFCASSQDWSIQYFGAGTRLSVL.